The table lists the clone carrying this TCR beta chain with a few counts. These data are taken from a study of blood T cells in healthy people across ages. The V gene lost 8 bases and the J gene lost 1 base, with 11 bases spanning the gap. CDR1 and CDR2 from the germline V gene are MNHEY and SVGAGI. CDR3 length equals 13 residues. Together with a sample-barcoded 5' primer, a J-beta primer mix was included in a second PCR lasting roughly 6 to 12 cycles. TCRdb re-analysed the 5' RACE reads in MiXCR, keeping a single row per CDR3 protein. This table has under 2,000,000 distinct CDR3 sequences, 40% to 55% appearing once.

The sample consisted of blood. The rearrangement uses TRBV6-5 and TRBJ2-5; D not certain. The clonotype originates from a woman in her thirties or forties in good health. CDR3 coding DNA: TGTGCCAGCGGTCGGAAAATCCAAGAGACCCAGTACTTC. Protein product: CASGRKIQETQYF.